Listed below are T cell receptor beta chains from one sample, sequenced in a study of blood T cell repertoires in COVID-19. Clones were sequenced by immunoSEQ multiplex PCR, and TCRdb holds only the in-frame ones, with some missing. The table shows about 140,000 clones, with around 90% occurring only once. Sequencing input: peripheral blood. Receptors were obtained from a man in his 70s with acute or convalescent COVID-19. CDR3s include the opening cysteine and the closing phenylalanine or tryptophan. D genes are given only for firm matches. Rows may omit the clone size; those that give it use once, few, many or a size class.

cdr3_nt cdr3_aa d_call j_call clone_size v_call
TGTGCCAGCAGCCAAGGAGGACAGCATACTGAAGCTTTCTTT CASSQGGQHTEAFF - TRBJ1-1 - TRBV3-1/TRBV3-2
TGTGCCAGCAGCTCAGACAGGGGGTTGGGCACTGAAGCTTTCTTT CASSSDRGLGTEAFF TRBD1 TRBJ1-1 few TRBV6-8
TGTGCCACCAGCAGCACAGGGATGGGAGGCTACACCTTC CATSSTGMGGYTF - TRBJ1-2 few TRBV15
TGTGCCAGCAGCGCATTCCTAGCGGGGGGCATAGGAGATACGCAGTATTTT CASSAFLAGGIGDTQYF TRBD2 TRBJ2-3 few TRBV11-2
TGTGCCAGTAGGACAGGGTACAATCAGCCCCAGCATTTT CASRTGYNQPQHF TRBD1 TRBJ1-5 - TRBV19
TGCGCCAGCAGACCGACAGGGATCGGGGAGCTGTTTTTT CASRPTGIGELFF TRBD1 TRBJ2-2 - TRBV10-1
TGTGCCAGCAGTGAATCCAGAAACACCGGGGAGCTGTTTTTT CASSESRNTGELFF - TRBJ2-2 - TRBV25-1
TGTGCCAGCAGCCAAGAAGGCAGCGGGAGGACAGGTGAGCAGTTCTTC CASSQEGSGRTGEQFF TRBD2 TRBJ2-1 once TRBV3-1/TRBV3-2
TGCAGCGTTGAACAGGGTAGGGCCTCTGGAAACACCATATATTTT CSVEQGRASGNTIYF - TRBJ1-3 - TRBV29-1
TGTGCCAGTAGTCCGGGACAGGGAATGGGCACTGAAGCTTTCTTT CASSPGQGMGTEAFF TRBD1 TRBJ1-1 - TRBV19
TGTGCCAGCAGCTGGAACAGGGTGTCGGAGACCCAGTACTTC CASSWNRVSETQYF - TRBJ2-5 - TRBV11-2
TGTGCCAGCAGTTCGGGAGTTAACTATGGCTACACCTTC CASSSGVNYGYTF - TRBJ1-2 - TRBV7-2
TGTGCCAGTAACGATCGGAGGGTTAATCAGCCCCAGCATTTT CASNDRRVNQPQHF - TRBJ1-5 - TRBV19
TGTGCCAGCAGTGCCGGACAGGGGAAGGTACAGCCCCAGCATTTT CASSAGQGKVQPQHF TRBD1 TRBJ1-5 - TRBV28
TGTGCCAGTAGGCGGACAGCGAACACTGAAGCTTTCTTT CASRRTANTEAFF - TRBJ1-1 - TRBV19
TGTGCCAGTAGTCCAAGTACGCGGCAACAGCCCCAGCATTTT CASSPSTRQQPQHF - TRBJ1-5 - TRBV19
TGTGCCAGCAGTTTAGGGGGACAGCTGTTAGCTAACTATGGCTACACCTTC CASSLGGQLLANYGYTF TRBD1 TRBJ1-2 - TRBV28
TGTGCCAGCAGGGGGGGGGAGGACTCCTCTGGAAACACCATATATTTT CASRGGEDSSGNTIYF - TRBJ1-3 - TRBV5-4
TGCGCCAGCAGACGCGCGGGGATGAACACTGAAGCTTTCTTT CASRRAGMNTEAFF - TRBJ1-1 - TRBV5-1
TGTGCCAGCAGTACCATTGGACAGGTCTACACCTTC CASSTIGQVYTF TRBD1 TRBJ1-2 - TRBV12-3/TRBV12-4
TGTGCCAGCAGCCCCCGACAGAATAACTATGGCTACACCTTC CASSPRQNNYGYTF - TRBJ1-2 once TRBV9
TGCGCCAGCAGCTTGGCTGGGACAGGGGATTTTCGCACTGAAGCTTTCTTT CASSLAGTGDFRTEAFF TRBD1 TRBJ1-1 - TRBV5-1
TGTGCCAGCAGGTTGAGGGGGTGGACTGAAGCTTTCTTT CASRLRGWTEAFF - TRBJ1-1 - TRBV6-6
TGTGCCAGGGGAATTACAGGGGGCACCGGGGAGCTGTTTTTT CARGITGGTGELFF TRBD1 TRBJ2-2 - TRBV2
TGTGCCAGCAGCTTATTGAGCGGGACTAGCGGTCCCTACGAGCAGTACTTC CASSLLSGTSGPYEQYF TRBD2 TRBJ2-7 - TRBV7-7
TGTGCCAGCAGCTCGGATCGCGGTCAGCCCCAGCATTTT CASSSDRGQPQHF - TRBJ1-5 few TRBV7-8
TGCGCCACAAATGCAGGGGGCGGGGAGCAGTACTTC CATNAGGGEQYF TRBD1 TRBJ2-7 few TRBV10-2
TGCGCCTCCTCAGGAGGGGATCACACTGAAGCTTTCTTT CASSGGDHTEAFF - TRBJ1-1 - TRBV5-1
TGTGCCAGCAGTTTATTGACAGGGTACGAGCAGTACTTC CASSLLTGYEQYF TRBD1 TRBJ2-7 - TRBV12-3/TRBV12-4
TGTGCCAGCAGCCAACAGGGACTTAGCTACGAGCAGTACTTC CASSQQGLSYEQYF - TRBJ2-7 - TRBV4-2
TGCGCCAGCAGTCAGGCACCAATAACGACAGGGCTACAAGAGACCCAGTACTTC CASSQAPITTGLQETQYF TRBD1 TRBJ2-5 - TRBV10-1
TGTGCCAGCAACCTAGCGGGAGGAACAGATACGCAGTATTTT CASNLAGGTDTQYF TRBD2 TRBJ2-3 - TRBV2
TGTGCCAGCAGCTTCAGTGTTGGCCAGGGGGCCGGGAACACTGAAGCTTTCTTT CASSFSVGQGAGNTEAFF TRBD1 TRBJ1-1 - TRBV7-9
TGCGCCAGCAGCCCTGAGAGGGGGTCAACTAATGAAAAACTGTTTTTT CASSPERGSTNEKLFF - TRBJ1-4 few TRBV5-1
TGTGCCAGCAGCCCAGTGGCGGGAGTCTCCTACAATGAGCAGTTCTTC CASSPVAGVSYNEQFF TRBD2 TRBJ2-1 - TRBV7-7
TGCGCCAGCAGCTTGGCCGGGGGACAGCTCAATTCACCCCTCCACTTT CASSLAGGQLNSPLHF TRBD1 TRBJ1-6 once TRBV5-1
TGTGCCAGCCAGAACCTTCGCAGGGGGCGCGGATCACCCCTCCACTTT CASQNLRRGRGSPLHF TRBD1 TRBJ1-6 - TRBV19
TGCGCCAGCAGCGCCCAATCCTCGAGCTATGGCTACACCTTC CASSAQSSSYGYTF - TRBJ1-2 few TRBV5-1
TGTGCCAGCAGCCACAATCCGGGACAGGGTGGGACTCAGCCCCAGCATTTT CASSHNPGQGGTQPQHF TRBD1 TRBJ1-5 - TRBV3-1/TRBV3-2
TGTGCCAGTAGTCTCCAGGGTTCTGGAAACACCATATATTTT CASSLQGSGNTIYF - TRBJ1-3 - TRBV19
TGCAGTGCTAACAGTTACAATGAGCAGTTCTTC CSANSYNEQFF - TRBJ2-1 - TRBV20-1
TGTGCCAGCAGCTTCTCTAGCGGGGGGGGTTACAGGGAGCAGTTCTTC CASSFSSGGGYREQFF TRBD2 TRBJ2-1 - TRBV11-1
TGTGCCATCAGGGGGACAGGCTCCAATCAGCCCCAGCATTTT CAIRGTGSNQPQHF TRBD1 TRBJ1-5 - TRBV10-3
TGTGCCAGCAGCCTCGGACAGGGTCGCAACAATGAGCAGTTCTTC CASSLGQGRNNEQFF TRBD1 TRBJ2-1 - TRBV5-8
TGCAGCGTTGATCGGGCAGGGGGGGAGACCCAGTACTTC CSVDRAGGETQYF - TRBJ2-5 - TRBV29-1
TGCGCCAGCAGCTTTCGGGGCGGGGGGGCCGGAGAGACCCAGTACTTC CASSFRGGGAGETQYF TRBD2 TRBJ2-5 - TRBV5-1
TGTGCCAGCATTGGGGGCGGAGGATTCACCGGGGAGCTGTTTTTT CASIGGGGFTGELFF - TRBJ2-2 - TRBV28
TGTGCCAGCAGCCAAGATAGACAGACCTACGAGCAGTACTTC CASSQDRQTYEQYF - TRBJ2-7 - TRBV4-2
TGTGCCAGCAGCTTAGTTGGCAGAGGTTCAGCTCGGGTCGAGCAGTACTTC CASSLVGRGSARVEQYF - TRBJ2-7 - TRBV11-3
TGTGCCAGCAGAGGACAGGGGGCCCACGAGCAGTACTTC CASRGQGAHEQYF TRBD1 TRBJ2-7 once TRBV2
TGCGCCAGCAGCTTGGGGCCCTCGACAGGAGGAAACACTGAAGCTTTCTTT CASSLGPSTGGNTEAFF - TRBJ1-1 - TRBV5-1
TGTGCCAGCAGCCAAGAGCTAGCGGGAGAGGCAGATACGCAGTATTTT CASSQELAGEADTQYF TRBD2 TRBJ2-3 - TRBV4-2
TGTGCCAGCAGTTGGACAGGACCCAACTATGGCTACACCTTC CASSWTGPNYGYTF TRBD1 TRBJ1-2 - TRBV28